The rows below give T cell receptor beta chains drawn from one sample of a study of T cells after yellow fever vaccination. Each CDR3 protein is one row after TCRdb ran MiXCR on the 5' RACE reads. Of approximately 300,000 distinct CDR3 sequences listed, about 10% were seen once; the top ten hold about 3%. The source material was CD4+ T cells sorted from PBMCs, sampled 45 days after the yellow fever booster vaccination. Receptors originate from a man between 18 and 29 years old who received the YFV17D yellow fever vaccine. Both conserved end residues are part of each CDR3. The D gene is left open where the match is weak. Clone size, where shown, is once, few, many, or a class for clones that have expanded.

V gene,clone size,D gene,J gene,CDR3 protein,CDR3 DNA
TRBV7-3,few,TRBD2,TRBJ2-3,CASSEHGTSGTDTQYF,TGTGCCAGCAGCGAGCACGGGACTAGCGGCACAGATACGCAGTATTTT
TRBV5-1,many,TRBD1,TRBJ1-4,CASSIAITGTGEEKLFF,TGCGCCAGCAGCATTGCGATAACCGGGACAGGGGAGGAAAAACTGTTTTTT
TRBV2,few,.,TRBJ1-6,CASSREQGLNSPLHF,TGTGCCAGCAGTAGAGAACAGGGACTTAATTCACCCCTCCACTTT
TRBV6-6,few,.,TRBJ1-1,CASSYSGGIMNTEAFF,TGTGCCAGCAGTTATTCGGGGGGCATTATGAACACTGAAGCTTTCTTT
TRBV4-2,few,TRBD1,TRBJ1-1,CASSQDLTRQGTEAFF,TGTGCCAGCAGCCAAGATCTGACTAGACAGGGCACTGAAGCTTTCTTT
TRBV5-1,many,.,TRBJ2-2,CASRGTTSGPGELFF,TGCGCCAGCAGAGGGACAACATCCGGACCCGGGGAGCTGTTTTTT
TRBV27,few,.,TRBJ1-1,CASVEMRTGEAFF,TGTGCCAGCGTTGAAATGAGGACGGGCGAAGCTTTCTTT
TRBV7-2,.,.,TRBJ1-2,CASSARVYGYTF,TGTGCCAGCAGCGCCAGGGTCTATGGCTACACCTTC
TRBV3-1,few,.,TRBJ1-6,CASSQGVSSYNSPLHF,TGTGCCAGCAGCCAGGGGGTGAGCTCCTATAATTCACCCCTCCACTTT
TRBV6-2/TRBV6-3,few,.,TRBJ2-7,CASQGIGGTYEQYF,TGTGCCAGCCAAGGAATAGGGGGTACATACGAGCAGTACTTC
TRBV29-1,.,.,TRBJ1-3,CSVDGGADTIYF,TGCAGCGTTGATGGGGGGGCTGACACCATATATTTT
TRBV6-6,.,TRBD1,TRBJ1-5,CATRTGTGAQPQHF,TGTGCCACCAGGACCGGGACAGGGGCTCAGCCCCAGCATTTT
TRBV12-5,few,TRBD1,TRBJ1-1,CASGLVQGGSGTEAFF,TGTGCTAGTGGTTTGGTACAGGGGGGTTCCGGGACTGAAGCTTTCTTT
TRBV7-8,few,.,TRBJ1-1,CASSQGYTEAFF,TGTGCCAGCAGCCAGGGGTACACTGAAGCTTTCTTT
TRBV12-5,.,.,TRBJ1-1,CASGLVGEVTEAFF,TGTGCTAGTGGTTTGGTCGGGGAGGTCACTGAAGCTTTCTTT
TRBV27,.,.,TRBJ1-1,CASSSLTGMNTEAFF,TGTGCCAGCAGTTCCCTGACAGGCATGAACACTGAAGCTTTCTTT
TRBV7-9,many,.,TRBJ2-5,CASSFSGGRETQYF,TGTGCCAGCAGCTTTTCAGGGGGGAGAGAGACCCAGTACTTC
TRBV7-2,.,TRBD1,TRBJ1-2,CASSLAGTAYGYTF,TGTGCCAGCAGCTTAGCGGGGACAGCCTATGGCTACACCTTC
TRBV6-5,few,TRBD2,TRBJ2-2,CASSYEGTGTSYAGELFF,TGTGCCAGCAGTTACGAGGGGACCGGGACTAGTTACGCCGGGGAGCTGTTTTTT
TRBV25-1,few,TRBD1,TRBJ2-1,CASSETPGGPSSYNEQFF,TGTGCCAGCAGTGAAACCCCAGGGGGCCCGAGCTCCTACAATGAGCAGTTCTTC
TRBV5-1,few,.,TRBJ2-5,CASSLARGTGETQYF,TGCGCCAGCAGCTTGGCTCGGGGGACCGGGGAGACCCAGTACTTC
TRBV24-1,.,.,TRBJ1-2,CATSDRTGELSGYTF,TGTGCCACCAGTGATCGGACCGGTGAACTATCTGGCTACACCTTC
TRBV9,.,.,TRBJ2-1,CASSGYAHSYNEQFF,TGTGCCAGCAGCGGTTATGCGCACTCCTACAATGAGCAGTTCTTC
TRBV6-4,.,.,TRBJ2-6,CASSEASAGANVLTF,TGTGCCAGCAGTGAAGCCAGTGCTGGGGCCAACGTCCTGACTTTC
TRBV10-3,few,TRBD2,TRBJ2-1,CAISPGLAGGLVNEQFF,TGTGCCATCAGCCCGGGACTAGCGGGGGGGCTGGTTAATGAGCAGTTCTTC
TRBV27,.,.,TRBJ2-1,CASSPRTNSYNEQFF,TGTGCCAGCAGTCCCAGGACGAACTCCTACAATGAGCAGTTCTTC
TRBV5-1,.,.,TRBJ2-6,CASSLGTRLGSGANVLTF,TGCGCCAGCAGCTTGGGGACTCGGCTGGGCTCTGGGGCCAACGTCCTGACTTTC
TRBV5-1,.,.,TRBJ2-2,CASSLQQGSGELFF,TGCGCCAGCAGCCTACAACAGGGATCCGGGGAGCTGTTTTTT
TRBV27,medium-sized,TRBD2,TRBJ2-1,CASSLRRGDSYNEQFF,TGTGCCAGCAGTTTACGGCGGGGGGATTCCTACAATGAGCAGTTCTTC
TRBV6-5,.,TRBD1,TRBJ1-4,CASSRTGISTNEKLFF,TGTGCCAGCAGTCGGACAGGGATCTCAACTAATGAAAAACTGTTTTTT
TRBV5-4,few,TRBD1,TRBJ2-5,CASRSRTGGQETQYF,TGTGCCAGCAGATCAAGGACAGGGGGGCAAGAGACCCAGTACTTC
TRBV28,.,TRBD1,TRBJ1-1,CASSLIGRTGDMATEAFF,TGTGCCAGCAGTTTAATTGGCCGGACAGGGGATATGGCCACTGAAGCTTTCTTT
TRBV20-1,.,.,TRBJ1-2,CSARPGINYGYTF,TGCAGTGCTAGACCGGGCATTAACTATGGCTACACCTTC
TRBV6-5,few,.,TRBJ2-2,CASSYGTSWTLNTGELFF,TGTGCCAGCAGTTACGGGACGAGCTGGACCCTGAACACCGGGGAGCTGTTTTTT
TRBV12-3/TRBV12-4,.,.,TRBJ1-2,CASSFNGVGYTF,TGTGCCAGCAGTTTTAACGGGGTAGGCTACACCTTC
TRBV4-3,few,TRBD1,TRBJ1-2,CASSQEEGGTGTYGYTF,TGCGCCAGCAGCCAAGAGGAGGGCGGGACAGGAACCTATGGCTACACCTTC
TRBV5-1,few,TRBD2,TRBJ2-1,CASSLSGGAVIVQFF,TGCGCCAGCAGCCTCAGCGGGGGGGCCGTTATAGTGCAGTTCTTC
TRBV5-1,many,TRBD1,TRBJ1-1,CASSLDHQGGEAFF,TGCGCCAGCAGCTTGGACCATCAGGGGGGTGAAGCTTTCTTT
TRBV7-2,many,TRBD2,TRBJ2-1,CASSLTSGFYNEQFF,TGTGCCAGCAGCTTGACTAGCGGGTTCTACAATGAGCAGTTCTTC
TRBV6-6,many,.,TRBJ1-4,CASSYQSAGAKLFF,TGTGCCAGCAGTTACCAATCCGCGGGGGCCAAACTGTTTTTT
TRBV20-1,few,.,TRBJ1-5,CSAFRDPNQPQHF,TGCAGTGCTTTCCGGGATCCTAATCAGCCCCAGCATTTT
TRBV7-2,few,.,TRBJ1-2,CASSSLSLGRGGGYTF,TGTGCCAGCAGCTCCCTCTCTCTGGGACGGGGTGGTGGCTACACCTTC